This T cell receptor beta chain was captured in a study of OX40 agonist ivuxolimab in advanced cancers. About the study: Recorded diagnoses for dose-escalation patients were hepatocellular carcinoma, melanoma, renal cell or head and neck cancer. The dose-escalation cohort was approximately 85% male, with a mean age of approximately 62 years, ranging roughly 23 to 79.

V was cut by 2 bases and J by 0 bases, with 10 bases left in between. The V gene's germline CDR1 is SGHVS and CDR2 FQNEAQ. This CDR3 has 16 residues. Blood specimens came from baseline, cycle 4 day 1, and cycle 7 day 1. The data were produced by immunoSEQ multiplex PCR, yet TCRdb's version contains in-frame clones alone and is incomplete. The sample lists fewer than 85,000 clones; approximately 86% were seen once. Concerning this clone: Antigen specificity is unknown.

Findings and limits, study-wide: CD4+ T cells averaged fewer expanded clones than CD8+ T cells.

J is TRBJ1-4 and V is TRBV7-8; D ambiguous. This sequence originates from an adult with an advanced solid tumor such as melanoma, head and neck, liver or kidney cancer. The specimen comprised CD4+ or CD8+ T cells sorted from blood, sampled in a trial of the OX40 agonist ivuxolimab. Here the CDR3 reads CASSLNPAATNEKLFF. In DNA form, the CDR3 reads TGTGCCAGCAGCTTAAACCCGGCTGCAACTAATGAAAAACTGTTTTTT.